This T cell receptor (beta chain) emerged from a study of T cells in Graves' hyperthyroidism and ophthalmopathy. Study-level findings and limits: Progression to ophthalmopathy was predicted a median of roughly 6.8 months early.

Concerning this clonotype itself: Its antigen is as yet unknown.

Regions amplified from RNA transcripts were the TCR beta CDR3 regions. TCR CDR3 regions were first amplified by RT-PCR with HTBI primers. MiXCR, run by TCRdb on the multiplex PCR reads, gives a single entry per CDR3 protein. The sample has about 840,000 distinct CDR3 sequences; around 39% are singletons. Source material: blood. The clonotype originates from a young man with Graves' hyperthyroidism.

CDR3 sequence reads: CASSELGPGRQETQYF. CDR3 nucleotides: TGTGCCAGCAGTGAACTTGGCCCGGGCCGTCAAGAGACCCAGTACTTC. The chain combines TRBV2 with TRBJ2-5; D is uncertain. The CDR3 runs to 16 residues. The V end lost 2 bases, the J end lost 2 bases, and 15 bases lay between the germline ends. Germline values: CDR1 SNHLY, CDR2 FYNNEI.